What follows are 32 T cell receptor beta chains derived from one specimen sequenced in a study of blood T cells in healthy people across ages. With a J-beta primer mix and a sample-barcoded 5' primer, a second PCR ran 7 to 11 cycles. TCRdb re-called the 5' RACE reads with MiXCR, one entry per CDR3 protein. The sample gives 1.5 million to 2 million distinct CDR3 sequences, 40% to 55% of which show up once; around 2.1% is in the top ten. Sequenced: blood. All receptors derive from a woman aged 40 to 49 in good health.

CDR3 DNA: TGTGCCAGCACCACACCGGGACTAGCGGGGCAGACCCAGTACTTC. Protein sequence: CASTTPGLAGQTQYF. J is TRBJ2-5 and V is TRBV12-3 or TRBV12-4; 13 nucleotides line up with TRBD2. The CDR3 runs 15 residues. V lost 7 bases to trimming and J lost 6 bases; unmatched junction nucleotides: 8.

This clonotype came up a few times. CDR3 sequence reads: CASSASGNNSPLHF. As DNA, the CDR3 is TGTGCCAGCAGTGCCTCTGGAAATAATTCACCCCTCCACTTT. J is TRBJ1-6 and V is TRBV6-2 or TRBV6-3; D gene unclear. The germline V and J ends were trimmed by 5 bases and 5 bases, with 10 bases remaining between them. CDR3 length: 14 residues. Germline V gives CDR1 MNHEY, CDR2 SVGEGT.

This sequence joins TRBV7-2 and TRBJ2-7; a weak D match, TRBD2 (6 bases). The end of the DNA is better explained by TRBJ2-4, so the J call may be wrong. Per the germline V gene, CDR1 is SGHTA and CDR2 is FQGNSA. CDR3 length equals 14 residues. CDR3 DNA: TGTGCCAGCAGCTTAAGACTAGAGTTGGACATTCAGTACTTC. As protein: CASSLRLELDIQYF.

This chain links TRBV25-1 with TRBJ1-5, with no clear D. The germline gives CDR1 MGHDK, CDR2 SYGVNS. The germline V and J ends were trimmed by 2 bases and 0 bases, with 14 bases remaining between them. CDR3 length equals 17 residues. The CDR3 is CASSEAPEAYSNQPQHF. In DNA, the CDR3 is TGTGCCAGCAGTGAAGCGCCCGAAGCATATAGCAATCAGCCCCAGCATTTT. The full variable domain, rest sourced from reference TRBV25-1 and TRBJ1-5, is EADIYQTPRYLVIGTGKKITLECSQTMGHDKMYWYQQDPGMELHLIHYSYGVNSTEKGDLSSESTVSRIRTEHFPLTLESARPSHTSQYLCASSEAPEAYSNQPQHFGDGTRLSIL.

V gene TRBV2 combines with J gene TRBJ2-3; 7 nucleotides align to TRBD1. This CDR3 has 16 residues. V shed 7 bases and J 3 bases; nucleotides not matched to a gene: 13. Looked up from germline, CDR1 is SNHLY and CDR2 is FYNNEI. CDR3 coding DNA: TGTGCCAGCATTTACGACAGGGCCTCCGTTACAGATACGCAGTATTTT. Translation gives CASIYDRASVTDTQYF.

The genes are TRBV29-1 and TRBJ1-2; 8 bases line up with TRBD1. The CDR3 sequence is 19 residues long. Germline lookup yields CDR1 SQVTM and CDR2 ANQGSEA. Germline trimming cut 0 bases from V and 3 bases from J; bases unmatched to any gene: 18. This chain's CDR3 is CSVEDRGRSGGRVDYGYTF. CDR3 in DNA: TGCAGCGTTGAAGATAGGGGCAGGTCAGGGGGCCGGGTGGACTATGGCTACACCTTC.

The chain combines TRBV6-6 with TRBJ1-5, with D unresolved. The CDR3 spans 11 residues. Germline-derived CDR1 and CDR2 are MNHNY and SVGAGI (reference sequence). V lost 6 bases and J lost 9, with 9 bases in between. The CDR3 nucleotides are TGTGCCAGCAGCCCGGATGGGCCCCAGCATTTT. This translates into CASSPDGPQHF.

The chain couples TRBV11-3 to TRBJ2-1; D is possibly TRBD2 (7 bases). This CDR3 comprises 14 residues. V was cut by 2 bases and J by 10 bases, with 15 bases left in between. The germline gives CDR1 SGHNT, CDR2 YENEEA. This chain's CDR3 is CASSLRGGAREQFF. The CDR3 DNA follows: TGTGCCAGCAGCTTACGAGGGGGGGCTAGGGAGCAGTTCTTC.

The rearrangement joins TRBV4-3 to TRBJ2-1; 9 bases are shared with TRBD2. The CDR3 runs 16 residues. Germline CDR1 reads LGHNA; CDR2 reads YSLEER. With 4 bases clipped from V and 5 bases from J, the junction kept 9 bases outside the gene matches. The CDR3 region has the DNA TGCGCCAGCAGCCGCGCTGGGCTAGCGGGGAACAATGAGCAGTTCTTC. Protein sequence: CASSRAGLAGNNEQFF.

This clonotype was seen just once. One junction end does not reproduce the germline sequence, and a read error may be involved. V is TRBV20-1 and J is TRBJ1-6; D gene unclear. There are 13 residues in the CDR3. Germline V gene sequence: CDR1 DFQATT, CDR2 SNEGSKA (reference sequence). The CDR3 bases are TGCAGTGCTAGGGTTTCCTATAGTTCACCCCTCCACTTT. Encoded protein: CSARVSYSSPLHF.

The CDR3: CATSDPNVIAGYGYTF. In DNA, the CDR3 is TGTGCCACCAGTGATCCCAACGTCATCGCGGGGTATGGCTACACCTTC. J is TRBJ1-2 and V is TRBV24-1; D remains unclear. CDR3 length: 16 amino acids. Trimming took 3 bases from V and 5 from J, leaving 18 bases between them. The V gene's germline CDR1 is KGHDR and CDR2 SFDVKD.

This chain joins TRBV6-2 or TRBV6-3 and TRBJ2-5, with TRBD1 matching 9 bases. The CDR3 is 15 residues long. The V gene's germline CDR1 is MNHEY and CDR2 SVGEGT. V shed 4 bases and J 2 bases; nucleotides not matched to a gene: 5. CDR3 sequence: CASSSGQGLQETQYF. The CDR3 nucleotides read TGTGCCAGCAGTTCCGGACAGGGGCTGCAAGAGACCCAGTACTTC.

This clonotype was picked up a small number of times. The rearrangement joins TRBV12-3 or TRBV12-4 to TRBJ2-7, with 9 bases fitting TRBD1. The CDR3 sequence is 16 residues long. Trimming at V came to 5 bases and at J to 0 bases, leaving 8 bases not matched to a gene. CDR3 sequence (DNA): TGTGCCAGCAGTCCTGGACAGGGGCTGAGCTCCTACGAGCAGTACTTC. It yields the protein CASSPGQGLSSYEQYF.

The chain has TRBV12-5 and TRBJ2-7, with TRBD2 matching 10 bases. Germline lookup yields CDR1 LGHNT and CDR2 FRNRAP. V was clipped by 3 bases and J by 10 bases; unmatched bases: 12. CDR3 length: 15 residues. The CDR3 loop reads CASGFNPASGGRQYF. CDR3 nucleotide sequence: TGTGCTAGTGGTTTTAACCCGGCTAGCGGGGGACGCCAGTACTTC.

This clonotype was detected only a few times. The V gene is TRBV20-1, the J gene TRBJ2-3, with a tentative D call TRBD1 (5 bases). The CDR3 has 15 residues. Germline V gene sequence: CDR1 DFQATT, CDR2 SNEGSKA (reference sequence). Trimming removed 0 bases at V and 5 bases at J, with 15 bases between. The CDR3 loop is CSARDRTARGDTQYF. In nucleotides, the CDR3 is TGCAGTGCTAGAGACCGGACGGCAAGGGGAGATACGCAGTATTTT.

The V and J genes are TRBV20-1 and TRBJ1-4; no firm D call. With 1 base removed from V and 4 bases from J, the gap between germline ends came to 10 bases. Germline V gives CDR1 DFQATT, CDR2 SNEGSKA (reference sequence). The CDR3 totals 14 residues. The DNA for the CDR3 is TGCAGTGCTAGAGGCCAGGTGGATAATGAAAAACTGTTTTTT. This gives the protein CSARGQVDNEKLFF.

The CDR3 sequence is CASSLTGTGIALSYNEQFF. CDR3 nucleotide sequence: TGCGCCAGCAGCTTAACCGGGACAGGGATCGCTTTGTCCTACAATGAGCAGTTCTTC. The V gene is TRBV5-1, the J gene TRBJ2-1; 9 bases are shared with TRBD1. Germline CDR1 SGHRS, CDR2 YFSETQ. The CDR3 has 19 residues. Trimming at V came to 2 bases and at J to 1 base, leaving 13 bases not matched to a gene.

The V gene is TRBV7-9, the J gene TRBJ2-7, with 11 bases fitting TRBD1. There are 18 residues in the CDR3. V shed 5 bases, J shed 2 bases, and the junction held 14 bases outside the gene matches. Germline V lookup: CDR1 SEHNR, CDR2 FQNEAQ (reference sequence). The CDR3 bases are TGTGCCAGCAGCCAACGGACAGGGGGCGGATCAACTCCCTACGAGCAGTACTTC. Protein sequence: CASSQRTGGGSTPYEQYF.

J is TRBJ2-3 and V is TRBV20-1; 12 bases match TRBD1. V lost 6 bases, J lost 4 bases, and 8 bases stayed unmatched. CDR3 length: 15 amino acids. Germline values: CDR1 DFQATT, CDR2 SNEGSKA (reference sequence). CDR3 sequence: CSASGTGGFSDTQYF. For the CDR3, the DNA is TGCAGTGCCTCCGGGACAGGGGGCTTCTCAGATACGCAGTATTTT.

The J gene is TRBJ2-3, the V gene TRBV20-1; D unresolved. Germline V gene lookup returns CDR1 DFQATT and CDR2 SNEGSKA (reference sequence). V was cut by 3 bases and J by 0 bases, with 13 bases left in between. The CDR3 extends over 15 amino acids. The DNA for the CDR3 is TGCAGTGCTAGTCGGACGAAGGTTAGCACAGATACGCAGTATTTT. Encoded protein: CSASRTKVSTDTQYF.

CDR3 sequence: CSARVRDGLTDTQYF. CDR3 nucleotides: TGCAGTGCTAGAGTCCGGGACGGACTCACAGATACGCAGTATTTT. The chain has TRBV20-1 and TRBJ2-3, with D perhaps matching TRBD1 or TRBD2 (5 bases each). The CDR3 contains 15 residues. Trimming pared 1 base from V and 2 bases from J, leaving 13 bases between. Germline loops: CDR1 DFQATT, CDR2 SNEGSKA (reference sequence).

Only one count was recorded for this clonotype. The genes are TRBV6-2 or TRBV6-3 and TRBJ2-4; D call uncertain. The J call is doubtful: the DNA matches TRBJ2-5 better. The germline gives CDR1 MNHEY, CDR2 SVGEGT. There are 14 residues in the CDR3. The CDR3 spells CASRVRAPQETQYF. DNA for the CDR3: TGTGCCAGTCGAGTACGGGCCCCCCAAGAGACCCAGTACTTC.

A remark on this clonotype: One end of the junction does not line up with germline, which may come from a read error. CDR3 protein: CASSLATGGQYEPYF. In nucleotides, the CDR3 is TGTGCCAGCAGCTTAGCGACAGGGGGCCAGTACGAGCCGTACTTC. V usage is TRBV7-2 and J usage is TRBJ2-7; 10 bases map to TRBD1. CDR1 and CDR2 from the germline V gene are SGHTA and FQGNSA. The CDR3 spans 15 residues.

A word on this clonotype: At one boundary the junction diverges from the germline segment, which might be a read error. The chain recombines TRBV11-2 with TRBJ2-4; D is unclear. Germline V gene sequence: CDR1 SGHAT, CDR2 FQNNGV. The CDR3 spans 15 residues. The DNA of the CDR3 is TGTGCCTGCAGTGTCGGCCAGCGCTCCTACAATGAGCAGTACTTC. Translated, it gives CACSVGQRSYNEQYF.

This rearrangement joins TRBV4-1 to TRBJ2-3; no clear D gene. V shed 1 base and J shed 4 bases, with 9 bases lying between them. The CDR3 is made up of 14 amino acids. Looked up from germline, CDR1 is MGHRA and CDR2 is YSYEKL. CDR3 nucleotide sequence: TGCGCCAGCAGCCAAGTCTCCCCTTCAGATACGCAGTATTTT. The encoded protein is CASSQVSPSDTQYF.

The chain couples TRBV6-2 or TRBV6-3 to TRBJ2-3, with 12 positions matching TRBD2. The CDR3 sequence is 15 residues long. J gave up 8 bases and V 2 bases, and 5 bases lay outside the gene matches. Germline V gene data show CDR1 as MNHEY and CDR2 as SVGEGT. In nucleotides, the CDR3 is TGTGCCAGCAGTTACGCGGCTAGCGGGGGGGGTACGCAGTATTTT. The encoded protein is CASSYAASGGGTQYF.

The V and J genes are TRBV20-1 and TRBJ1-4, with D possibly TRBD1 on 6 matching bases. CDR3 length equals 16 residues. The V end was cut by 0 bases, the J end by 8 bases, with 19 bases between. Germline values: CDR1 DFQATT, CDR2 SNEGSKA (reference sequence). The CDR3, as DNA: TGCAGTGCTAGAGATCTTTTGGAGGGGGATCACGAAAAACTGTTTTTT. It specifies CSARDLLEGDHEKLFF.

This clonotype was detected a few times. This chain connects TRBV24-1 to TRBJ2-5; no reliable D call. Germline lookup yields CDR1 KGHDR and CDR2 SFDVKD. This CDR3 comprises 13 residues. Between the trimmed V and J ends, which lost 6 bases and 7 bases, there was a span of 14 bases. As DNA, the CDR3 is TGTGCCACCAGTCCCCGACATTTAAGGACCCAGTACTTC. Encoded protein: CATSPRHLRTQYF.

This clonotype was counted a few times. The genes are TRBV6-1 and TRBJ2-1, with 12 bases that match TRBD2. Germline CDR1 is MNHNS and CDR2 is SASEGT. This CDR3 spans 14 amino acids. With V trimmed by 6 bases and J by 6 bases, 3 bases remained unmatched. CDR3 DNA: TGTGCCAGCAGGGCTAGCGGGGGGGCCAATGAGCAGTTCTTC. This gives the protein CASRASGGANEQFF.

A few counts support this clonotype. This chain connects TRBV10-1 to TRBJ2-3; 7 positions agree with TRBD1. V dropped 5 bases and J dropped 2; count of bases not matched to a gene: 7. The germline V gene encodes CDR1 WNHNN and CDR2 SYGVQD (reference sequence). This CDR3 spans 15 amino acids. CDR3 protein: CASSRTGTNTDTQYF. Written as DNA, the CDR3 is TGCGCCAGCAGTCGGACAGGAACAAACACAGATACGCAGTATTTT.

The chain joins TRBV4-3 to TRBJ1-4; the match to TRBD1 covers 7 bases. Germline-derived CDR1 and CDR2 are LGHNA and YSLEER. V lost 2 bases and J lost 5; bases outside the gene matches: 11. The CDR3 contains 17 residues. This CDR3 is CASSQNPGQKQNEKLFF. The CDR3 bases are TGCGCCAGCAGCCAAAACCCGGGACAGAAGCAGAATGAAAAACTGTTTTTT.

This rearrangement joins TRBV6-1 to TRBJ2-7, with D maybe TRBD1 (6 bases). Germline CDR1 and CDR2: MNHNS and SASEGT. The V end was cut by 5 bases, the J end by 4 bases, with 21 bases between. This CDR3 region has 16 residues. The CDR3 nucleotides read TGTGCCAGCAGTCCAGCCGACAGGTCGGAGGTATACGAGCAGTACTTC. As protein: CASSPADRSEVYEQYF.